Listed here are 7 T cell receptor beta chains from one sample, sequenced in a study of breast tumors, draining lymph nodes, adjacent tissues. The lymph nodes were axillary draining lymph nodes from breast cancer patients. Each CDR3 protein is one row after TCRdb ran MiXCR on the multiplex PCR reads. The sample shows around 130,000 distinct CDR3 sequences, 32% of them seen only once. Sample: axillary lymph node tissue. The origin of the receptors is a female donor with breast cancer. Some clones in this sample may be carry-over from other donors' samples.

In this sample, this clonotype turned up many times. V is TRBV6-6 and J is TRBJ2-2; D ambiguous. From germline, CDR1 is MNHNY and CDR2 SVGAGI (reference sequence). The V and J ends lost 8 bases and 4 bases respectively, with 8 bases between them. This CDR3 has 12 residues. The CDR3 reads CASFSGTGELFF. CDR3 DNA sequence: TGTGCCAGCTTTTCGGGCACCGGGGAGCTGTTTTTT.

The chain is built from TRBV12-3 or TRBV12-4 and TRBJ2-3; 8 bases map to TRBD1. Trimming removed 3 bases from V and 1 base from J; junction bases left unmatched: 9. The CDR3 runs 17 residues. CDR3 residues: CASSFSRARGRTDTQYF. CDR3 sequence (DNA): TGTGCCAGCAGTTTCTCCCGGGCCAGGGGGCGCACAGATACGCAGTATTTT.

This clonotype was seen at least ten times. The chain recombines TRBV5-1 with TRBJ2-3, with 8 bases matching TRBD1. The germline V gene has CDR1 SGHRS and CDR2 YFSETQ. This CDR3 spans 16 amino acids. Trimming at V came to 4 bases and at J to 1 base, leaving 8 bases not matched to a gene. In DNA, the CDR3 is TGCGCCAGCAGCATAGGTCCGGGACAGGGCACAGATACGCAGTATTTT. It yields the protein CASSIGPGQGTDTQYF.

CDR3 bases: TGTGCCAGCAGTCGGAACACTGAAGCTTTCTTT. It encodes CASSRNTEAFF. The chain has TRBV12-3 or TRBV12-4 and TRBJ1-1; D uncertain. The V end was cut by 5 bases, the J end by 1 base, with 2 bases between. The CDR3 loop spans 11 amino acids.

This clonotype was recorded at least ten times. The chain uses TRBV30 and TRBJ2-3; D may correspond to TRBD1 or TRBD2 (5 bases each). V lost 5 bases, J lost 4 bases, and 13 bases lay in between. Germline CDR1 and CDR2: GTSNPN and SVGIG (reference sequence). The CDR3 is 13 residues long. The CDR3 DNA reads as TGTGCCTGGGGGGACCCTAGAGCAGATACGCAGTATTTT. It translates to CAWGDPRADTQYF.

This clonotype came up many times. The chain is built from TRBV7-2 and TRBJ2-2; the D call may be TRBD1 or TRBD2 (5 bases each). Germline V gene sequence: CDR1 SGHTA, CDR2 FQGNSA. This CDR3 comprises 15 residues. Trimming cost V 5 bases and J 2 bases, with 12 bases left between them. The CDR3 is CASSPGPYNTGELFF. In DNA form, the CDR3 reads TGTGCCAGCAGCCCGGGACCCTATAACACCGGGGAGCTGTTTTTT. Using reference TRBV7-2 and TRBJ2-2 for the parts outside the CDR3, the full variable domain is GAGVSQSPSNKVTEKGKDVELRCDPISGHTALYWYRQSLGQGLEFLIYFQGNSAPDKSGLPSDRFSAERTGGSVSTLTIQRTQQEDSAVYLCASSPGPYNTGELFFGEGSRLTVL.

This clonotype was counted a few times. This sequence may be a read error, since a much larger clone differs from it by one base. This CDR3 is missing its conserved last phenylalanine or tryptophan, likely due to a read error. The genes are TRBV19 and TRBJ1-2, with D possibly being TRBD1 (5 bases). V was cut by 6 bases and J by 1 base, with 18 bases left in between. This CDR3 comprises 16 residues. The V gene's germline CDR1 is LNHDA and CDR2 SQIVND (reference sequence). The CDR3 nucleotides read TGTGCCAGTAGAAATCCATTCGACAGTATTAACTATGGCTACACCTCC. Its protein is CASRNPFDSINYGYTS.